Presented here are 7 T cell receptor beta chains from one specimen sequenced in a study of Ad26.COV2.S vaccination and SARS-CoV-2 variants. The data were produced by immunoSEQ multiplex PCR, yet TCRdb's version contains in-frame clones alone and is incomplete. The sample records a few hundred thousand clones, 88% being singletons. Treatment noted: around 19 received Ad26.COV2.S at low or high dose, single or two shots; 5 received placebo; per-sample allocation not given. Collection of the samples took place on day 63 after the first injection of vaccine or placebo. The specimen comprised peripheral blood, sampled in a trial of Ad26.COV2.S vaccine versus placebo. These receptors were taken from a person aged 18-60 years who received the Ad26.COV2.S COVID-19 vaccine or a placebo.

The chain uses TRBV5-1 and TRBJ2-7, with 12 nucleotides matching TRBD1. Germline CDR1 reads SGHRS; CDR2 reads YFSETQ. The CDR3 extends over 18 amino acids. V gave up 4 bases and J gave up 4 bases; unmatched junction bases: 15. The CDR3 loop is CASSRKGQGARGDYEQYF. CDR3 sequence (DNA): TGCGCCAGCAGCCGCAAGGGACAGGGGGCAAGGGGAGATTACGAGCAGTACTTC.

The V call is TRBV10-3, the J call TRBJ1-2; the match to TRBD1 covers 10 bases. The junction had 4 bases not matched to a gene; V was cut back by 5 bases and J by 4 bases. The CDR3 has 14 amino acids. Germline V gene lookup returns CDR1 ENHRY and CDR2 SYGVKD. The CDR3 DNA reads as TGTGCCATCAGTCTTGGGGACAGGGGCTATGGCTACACCTTC. Translated: CAISLGDRGYGYTF.

V gene TRBV7-2 combines with J gene TRBJ2-7, with TRBD1 matching over 7 bases. The ends lost 5 bases at V and 0 bases at J; junction bases unmatched: 7. The CDR3 covers 15 residues. Per the germline V gene, CDR1 is SGHTA and CDR2 is FQGNSA. CDR3 residues: CASSLGQASSYEQYF. As DNA, the CDR3 is TGTGCCAGCAGCCTAGGACAGGCGAGCTCCTACGAGCAGTACTTC.

The chain has TRBV6-5 and TRBJ1-4, with D perhaps matching TRBD1 (6 bases). CDR1 is MNHEY, CDR2 SVGAGI, per germline. V lost 9 bases to trimming and J lost 3 bases, with 17 bases between them. The CDR3 is 15 amino acids. CDR3 sequence: CASTERKGANEKLFF. Here the CDR3 DNA reads TGTGCCAGTACCGAAAGAAAGGGGGCTAATGAAAAACTGTTTTTT.

The chain is built from TRBV9 and TRBJ2-2, with D possibly TRBD2 on 5 matching bases. Germline V gene sequence: CDR1 SGDLS, CDR2 YYNGEE. Trimming shortened V by 5 bases and J by 4 bases, and 6 bases separated the two germline ends. The CDR3 sequence is 12 residues long. In DNA form, the CDR3 reads TGTGCCAGCAGGGGGAGCACCGGGGAGCTGTTTTTT. Amino acid sequence: CASRGSTGELFF.

V is TRBV4-3 and J is TRBJ1-4; D is undetermined. The CDR3 consists of 14 residues. V gave up 0 bases and J gave up 7 bases, with 9 bases separating them. The germline gives CDR1 LGHNA, CDR2 YSLEER. DNA for the CDR3: TGCGCCAGCAGCCAAGAGCCTAGAACTGAAAAACTGTTTTTT. Protein sequence: CASSQEPRTEKLFF.

CDR3 protein: CASSAEDGASQPQHF. The CDR3 DNA sequence: TGTGCCAGCAGCGCCGAGGACGGTGCGTCTCAGCCCCAGCATTTT. This chain connects TRBV6-6 to TRBJ1-5; D gene ambiguous. V was shortened by 6 bases and J by 6 bases, with 18 bases between the two germline ends. Germline CDR1 reads MNHNY; CDR2 reads SVGAGI (reference sequence). This CDR3 region has 15 residues.